This TCR beta chain is drawn from a study of T cell changes during pregnancy in multiple sclerosis. This clone was picked up a small number of times. CDR1 KGHSH and CDR2 LQKENI come from the germline V gene. The V gene lost 3 bases and the J gene lost 7 bases, with 9 bases spanning the gap. The CDR3 is made up of 13 amino acids. Sequenced by immunoSEQ multiplex PCR; TCRdb stores in-frame clones only, minus some. Of around 62,000 clones listed, nearly 90% are singletons. The source material was peripheral blood, sampled in the first trimester of pregnancy. The TCR comes from a female donor with multiple sclerosis, enrolled in a pregnancy study. V gene TRBV18 combines with J gene TRBJ2-2; D call uncertain. CDR3 in amino acids: CASSPRAIGELFF. Written as DNA, the CDR3 is TGTGCCAGCTCACCGCGAGCCATCGGGGAGCTGTTTTTT.